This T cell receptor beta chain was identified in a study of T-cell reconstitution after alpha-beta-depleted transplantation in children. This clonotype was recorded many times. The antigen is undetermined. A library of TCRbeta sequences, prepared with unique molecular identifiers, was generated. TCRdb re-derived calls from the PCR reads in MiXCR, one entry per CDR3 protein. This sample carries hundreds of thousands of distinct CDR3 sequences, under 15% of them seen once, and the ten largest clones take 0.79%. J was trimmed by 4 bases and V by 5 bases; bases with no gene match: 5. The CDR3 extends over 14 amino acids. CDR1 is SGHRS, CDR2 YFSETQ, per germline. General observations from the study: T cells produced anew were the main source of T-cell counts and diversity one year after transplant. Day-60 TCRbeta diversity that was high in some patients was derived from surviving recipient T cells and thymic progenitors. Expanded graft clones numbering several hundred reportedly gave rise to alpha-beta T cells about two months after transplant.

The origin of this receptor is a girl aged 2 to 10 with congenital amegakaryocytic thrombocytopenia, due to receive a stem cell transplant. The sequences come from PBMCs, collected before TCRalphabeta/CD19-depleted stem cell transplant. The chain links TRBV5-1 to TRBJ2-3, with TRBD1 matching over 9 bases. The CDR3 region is CASRWTGDSDTQYF. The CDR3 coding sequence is TGCGCCAGCAGGTGGACAGGGGATTCAGATACGCAGTATTTT.